The source of this T cell receptor beta chain is a study of shared clonotypes between healthy human individuals. Study-wide results and limits: Relative to memory subsets, naive subsets generally showed larger estimated richness. The sharing of 5% to 5.5% of naive CD4 clonotypes was seen across several donors.

Generated by immunoSEQ multiplex PCR, the TCRdb table keeps only in-frame clones and is missing some. The sample carries millions of clones, approximately 95% recorded once. About this clone itself: Antigen specificity is unknown.

The CDR3 length is 13 residues. The V segment lost 3 bases and the J segment 8 bases; nucleotides outside the gene matches: 6. The germline gives CDR1 ENHRY, CDR2 SYGVKD. This chain joins TRBV10-3 and TRBJ1-1; TRBD1 agrees at 7 bases. Sample: naive CD4+ T cells sorted from blood. Documented subset: CD45RA+ positively selected. This TCR derives from a man aged 18 to 35 in good health. The CDR3 reads CAISERTGAEAFF. CDR3 in DNA: TGTGCCATCAGTGAAAGGACAGGAGCCGAAGCTTTCTTT.